These T cell receptor beta chains were read from a single sample in a study of blood T cell repertoires in COVID-19. Profiling relied on immunoSEQ multiplex PCR, and the TCRdb table lists in-frame clones only, not all of them. Of about 90,000 clones listed, 75% to 90% are singletons. The sequenced sample consisted of peripheral blood. The receptors here all came from an elderly man with active or convalescent COVID-19. Both conserved end residues are part of each CDR3. Clone sizes are given selectively: once, few, many, or a class where the clone is expanded.

cdr3_aa,j_call,clone_size,v_call
CASSIELFSYNEQFF,TRBJ2-1,.,TRBV19
CASSFGLAGNNEQFF,TRBJ2-1,.,TRBV7-2
CASSQGQDGSGYTF,TRBJ1-2,.,TRBV7-2
CASSLTWASLGETQYF,TRBJ2-5,.,TRBV3-1/TRBV3-2
CASSLGWEGRNEQYF,TRBJ2-7,few,TRBV5-1
CASSQDWADTQYF,TRBJ2-3,.,TRBV3-1/TRBV3-2
CASSQDPSADTQYF,TRBJ2-3,.,TRBV3-1/TRBV3-2
CASSSPAGGTGNTIYF,TRBJ1-3,.,TRBV11-2
CASSLDPSGSYEQYF,TRBJ2-7,.,TRBV5-1
CASTLGGGPSGIDEQFF,TRBJ2-1,.,TRBV5-1
CASSFTRYRESSGANVLTF,TRBJ2-6,few,TRBV7-9
CASRAGQNIYGYTF,TRBJ1-2,.,TRBV28
CASSLSPGETNTGELFF,TRBJ2-2,.,TRBV4-2
CASSLNRGSYEQYF,TRBJ2-7,.,TRBV18
CASSLGTYEQYF,TRBJ2-7,once,TRBV3-1/TRBV3-2
CASSPDRVGELFF,TRBJ2-2,.,TRBV5-4
CASSSQTVNTEAFF,TRBJ1-1,once,TRBV5-4
CASSPTSGNYETQYF,TRBJ2-5,.,TRBV19
CASSPEAAGKINTEAFF,TRBJ1-1,.,TRBV4-3
CASSPAVLAGGEGYNEQFF,TRBJ2-1,.,TRBV18
CASSYSTYEQYF,TRBJ2-7,few,TRBV6-2/TRBV6-3
CASTGTGGAGANVLTF,TRBJ2-6,.,TRBV19
CASSPYPTGISNEQFF,TRBJ2-1,few,TRBV7-2
CASSRSGGSTDTQYF,TRBJ2-3,.,TRBV6-4
CASSLSGGYYEQYF,TRBJ2-7,.,TRBV28
CASSQDRPSLEKPQHF,TRBJ1-5,.,TRBV3-1/TRBV3-2
CASSPTGTGVGTEAFF,TRBJ1-1,.,TRBV18
CASSPTSGRYNEQFF,TRBJ2-1,.,TRBV14
CASSFYSNQPQHF,TRBJ1-5,.,TRBV5-5
CASSSGSYNEQFF,TRBJ2-1,many,TRBV6-4
CASSSGQAYGYTF,TRBJ1-2,.,TRBV18
CASSQPRDSPSGNTIYF,TRBJ1-3,.,TRBV4-1
CASSVAEGDPMFF,TRBJ1-4,.,TRBV9
CASRVDRSSYNEQFF,TRBJ2-1,.,TRBV6-5
CASSLHRYGINNEQFF,TRBJ2-1,.,TRBV9
CASSLGTLRATRNTEAFF,TRBJ1-1,.,TRBV13
CASSLEGHPTSGNTIYF,TRBJ1-3,few,TRBV5-6
CASSLAQGAREEQYF,TRBJ2-7,once,TRBV5-4
CASSIQGHEQYF,TRBJ2-7,once,TRBV28
CASSLVGTSGNTGELFF,TRBJ2-2,.,TRBV7-2
CASSLAGGNEQFF,TRBJ2-1,.,TRBV11-3
CASSPRLADTGELFF,TRBJ2-2,.,TRBV3-1/TRBV3-2
CAWSSPSTGAHYGYTF,TRBJ1-2,.,TRBV30
CATSNGVGGRNQPQHF,TRBJ1-5,few,TRBV15